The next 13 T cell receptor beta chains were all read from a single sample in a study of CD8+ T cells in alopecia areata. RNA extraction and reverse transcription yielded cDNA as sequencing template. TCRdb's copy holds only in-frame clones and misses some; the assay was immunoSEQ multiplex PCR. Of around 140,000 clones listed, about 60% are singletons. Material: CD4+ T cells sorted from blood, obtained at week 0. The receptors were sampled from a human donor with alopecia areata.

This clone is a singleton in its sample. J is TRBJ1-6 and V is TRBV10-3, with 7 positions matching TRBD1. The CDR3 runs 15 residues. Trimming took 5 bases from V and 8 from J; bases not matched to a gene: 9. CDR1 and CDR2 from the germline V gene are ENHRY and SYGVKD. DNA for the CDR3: TGTGCCATCAGTCAGGAGGGGGCGAGGGATTCACCCCTCCACTTT. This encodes CAISQEGARDSPLHF.

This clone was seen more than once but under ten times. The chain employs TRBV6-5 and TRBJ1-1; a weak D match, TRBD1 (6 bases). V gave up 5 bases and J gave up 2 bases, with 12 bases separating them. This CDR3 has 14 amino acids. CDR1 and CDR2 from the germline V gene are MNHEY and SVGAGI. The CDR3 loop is CASSNRDKNTEAFF. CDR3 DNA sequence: TGTGCCAGCAGTAATCGGGACAAAAACACTGAAGCTTTCTTT.

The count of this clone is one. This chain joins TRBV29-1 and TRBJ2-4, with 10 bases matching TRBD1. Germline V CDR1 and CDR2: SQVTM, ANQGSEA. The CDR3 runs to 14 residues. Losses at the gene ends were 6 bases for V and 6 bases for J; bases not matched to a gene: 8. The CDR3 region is CSVRDRGRSNIQYF. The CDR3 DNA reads TGCAGCGTCCGCGACAGGGGGCGATCAAACATTCAGTACTTC.

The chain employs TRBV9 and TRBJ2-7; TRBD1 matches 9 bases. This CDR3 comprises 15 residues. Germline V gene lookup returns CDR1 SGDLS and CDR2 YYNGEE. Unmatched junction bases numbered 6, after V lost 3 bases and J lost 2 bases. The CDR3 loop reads CASSEGQGSPYEQYF. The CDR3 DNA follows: TGTGCCAGCAGCGAAGGACAGGGGAGCCCCTACGAGCAGTACTTC.

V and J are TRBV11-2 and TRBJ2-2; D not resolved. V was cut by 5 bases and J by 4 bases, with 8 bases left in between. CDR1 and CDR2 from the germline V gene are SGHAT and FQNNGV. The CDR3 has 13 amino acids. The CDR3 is CASSPRPTGELFF. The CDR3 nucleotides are TGTGCCAGCAGCCCCCGCCCCACCGGGGAGCTGTTTTTT.

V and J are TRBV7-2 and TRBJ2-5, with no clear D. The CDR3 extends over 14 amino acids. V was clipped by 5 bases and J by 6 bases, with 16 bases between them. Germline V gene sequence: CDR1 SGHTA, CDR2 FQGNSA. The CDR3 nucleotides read TGTGCCAGCAGCGCCCCCCCAGCCGGACAGACCCAGTACTTC. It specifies CASSAPPAGQTQYF.

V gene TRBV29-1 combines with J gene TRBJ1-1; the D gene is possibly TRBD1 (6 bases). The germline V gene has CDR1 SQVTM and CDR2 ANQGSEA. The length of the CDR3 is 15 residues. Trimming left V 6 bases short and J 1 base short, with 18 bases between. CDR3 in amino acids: CSVSGGFYANTEAFF. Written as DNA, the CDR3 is TGCAGCGTCTCCGGGGGCTTCTACGCGAACACTGAAGCTTTCTTT.

This chain's CDR3 is CASSLALIAGPDTQYF. CDR3 coding DNA: TGTGCCAGCAGCTTAGCGCTGATAGCGGGGCCAGATACGCAGTATTTT. This chain links TRBV7-2 with TRBJ2-3, with 8 bases that match TRBD2. Per germline, CDR1 SGHTA and CDR2 FQGNSA. The CDR3 loop spans 16 amino acids. V shed 0 bases and J 4 bases; nucleotides not matched to a gene: 6.

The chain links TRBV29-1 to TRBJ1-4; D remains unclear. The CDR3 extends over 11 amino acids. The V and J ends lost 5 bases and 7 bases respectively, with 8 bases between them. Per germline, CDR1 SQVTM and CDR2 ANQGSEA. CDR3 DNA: TGCAGCGTTCACAGAGGTGAAAAACTGTTTTTT. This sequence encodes CSVHRGEKLFF. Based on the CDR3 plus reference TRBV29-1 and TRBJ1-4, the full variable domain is SAVISQKPSRDICQRGTSLTIQCQVDSQVTMMFWYRQQPGQSLTLIATANQGSEATYESGFVIDKFPISRPNLTFSTLTVSNMSPEDSSIYLCSVHRGEKLFFGSGTQLSVL.

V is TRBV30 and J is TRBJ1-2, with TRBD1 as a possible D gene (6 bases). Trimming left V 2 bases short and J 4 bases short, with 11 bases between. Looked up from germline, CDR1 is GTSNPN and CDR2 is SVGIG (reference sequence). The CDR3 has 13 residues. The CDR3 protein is CAWSMGAGYGYTF. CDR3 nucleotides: TGTGCCTGGAGTATGGGGGCTGGCTATGGCTACACCTTC.

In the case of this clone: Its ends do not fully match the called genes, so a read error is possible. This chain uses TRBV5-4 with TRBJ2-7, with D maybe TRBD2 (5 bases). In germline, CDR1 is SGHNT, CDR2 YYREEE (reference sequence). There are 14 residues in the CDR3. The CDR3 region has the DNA TGCGCCAGCAGCCAAGGGCTACCCAACGGGATGCAGTACTTC. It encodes CASSQGLPNGMQYF.

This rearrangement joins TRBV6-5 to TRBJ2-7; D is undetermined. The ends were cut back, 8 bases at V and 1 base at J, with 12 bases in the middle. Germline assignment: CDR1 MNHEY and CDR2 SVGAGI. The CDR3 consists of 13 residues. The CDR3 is CASLRLGSYEQYF. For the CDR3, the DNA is TGTGCCAGCCTCCGTCTTGGTTCCTACGAGCAGTACTTC.

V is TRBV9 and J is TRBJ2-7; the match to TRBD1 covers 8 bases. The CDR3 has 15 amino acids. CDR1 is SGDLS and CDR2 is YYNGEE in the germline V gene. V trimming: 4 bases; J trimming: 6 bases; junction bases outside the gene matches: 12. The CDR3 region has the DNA TGTGCCAGCAGCCCTACGCTGGACAGGGCTAGCGAGCAGTACTTC. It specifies CASSPTLDRASEQYF.